The next 17 T cell receptor beta chains were all read from a single sample in a study of T cell responses to AZD1222 COVID-19 vaccine. TCRdb keeps only in-frame clones here, not all; method: immunoSEQ multiplex PCR. The table shows approximately 100,000 clones, with roughly nine tenths occurring only once. The specimen was peripheral blood, collected on day 0 of AZD1222 vaccination. The receptors were sampled from an adult in good health.

The chain employs TRBV2 and TRBJ2-2; D is unresolved. The CDR3 sequence is 13 residues long. Looked up from germline, CDR1 is SNHLY and CDR2 is FYNNEI. With 7 bases removed from V and 6 bases from J, the gap between germline ends came to 12 bases. The CDR3 region is CASTSGPPGELFF. In DNA form, the CDR3 reads TGTGCCAGCACCTCCGGGCCTCCCGGGGAGCTGTTTTTT.

The genes are TRBV15 and TRBJ1-1; D may be TRBD1 (5 bases). This CDR3 is 14 amino acids long. Germline assignment: CDR1 LNHNV and CDR2 YYDKDF (reference sequence). Trimming cost V 0 bases and J 4 bases, with 9 bases left between them. The CDR3 DNA is TGTGCCACCAGCAGAGACAGGGTGGGCACTGAAGCTTTCTTT. Protein: CATSRDRVGTEAFF.

The chain is built from TRBV20-1 and TRBJ1-1; no clear D gene. V dropped 5 bases and J dropped 7 bases, with 8 bases sitting between them. The CDR3 loop spans 10 amino acids. Germline V gene sequence: CDR1 DFQATT, CDR2 SNEGSKA (reference sequence). The CDR3: CSAFAHEAFF. In nucleotides, the CDR3 is TGCAGTGCTTTCGCACATGAAGCTTTCTTT.

The rearrangement links TRBV9 to TRBJ2-5, with a weak D call TRBD2 (6 bases). Germline CDR1 SGDLS, CDR2 YYNGEE. The CDR3 length is 13 residues. The V gene lost 3 bases and the J gene lost 3 bases, with 9 bases spanning the gap. For the CDR3, the DNA is TGTGCCAGCAGCGCGTGGGGGGAAGAGACCCAGTACTTC. This codes for CASSAWGEETQYF.

This chain connects TRBV2 to TRBJ2-1; D gene uncertain. Trimming cost V 2 bases and J 1 base, with 6 bases left between them. Germline V gene lookup returns CDR1 SNHLY and CDR2 FYNNEI. The CDR3 totals 14 residues. CDR3 sequence reads: CASSEQPSYNEQFF. CDR3 nucleotides: TGTGCCAGCAGTGAACAACCATCCTACAATGAGCAGTTCTTC.

V is TRBV10-2 and J is TRBJ2-1, with 14 bases aligning to TRBD2. The V segment lost 4 bases and the J segment 7 bases; nucleotides outside the gene matches: 0. The CDR3 extends over 14 amino acids. Germline V gives CDR1 WSHSY, CDR2 SAAADI. This CDR3 is CASSGLAGGNEQFF. CDR3 coding DNA: TGCGCCAGCAGTGGACTAGCGGGAGGGAATGAGCAGTTCTTC.

This chain uses TRBV7-2 with TRBJ1-1; D may be TRBD1 (6 bases). CDR1 and CDR2 (germline): SGHTA, FQGNSA. CDR3 length: 14 residues. Between the trimmed V and J ends, which lost 4 bases and 5 bases, there was a span of 14 bases. The chain's CDR3 is CASSYTGSRTEAFF. CDR3 nucleotide sequence: TGTGCCAGCAGCTATACAGGGAGTCGGACTGAAGCTTTCTTT.

The chain carries TRBV7-9 and TRBJ2-2; D perhaps matches TRBD2 (6 bases). The length of the CDR3 is 16 residues. Looked up from germline, CDR1 is SEHNR and CDR2 is FQNEAQ (reference sequence). V lost 3 bases and J lost 7, with 18 bases in between. The CDR3 sequence is CASSFDGRDRFGELFF. CDR3 in DNA: TGTGCCAGCAGCTTCGACGGGCGGGATCGCTTCGGGGAGCTGTTTTTT.

The chain joins TRBV7-6 to TRBJ2-2, with D unresolved. The germline gives CDR1 SGHVS, CDR2 FNYEAQ. V was clipped by 6 bases and J by 5 bases, with 19 bases between them. This CDR3 has 16 residues. CDR3 bases: TGTGCCAGCAGAAAATATGGGCAGTTAGAGACCGGGGAGCTGTTTTTT. This sequence encodes CASRKYGQLETGELFF.

This rearrangement joins TRBV5-1 to TRBJ2-3; 9 bases are a match to TRBD1. The germline CDR1 and CDR2 sequences are SGHRS and YFSETQ. The CDR3 runs to 16 residues. J was trimmed by 6 bases and V by 0 bases; bases with no gene match: 8. CDR3 sequence reads: CASSLGSGQGSDTQYF. The CDR3 DNA reads as TGCGCCAGCAGCTTGGGATCGGGACAGGGCAGTGATACGCAGTATTTT. The full variable domain, its missing parts supplied by reference TRBV5-1 and TRBJ2-3, is KAGVTQTPRYLIKTRGQQVTLSCSPISGHRSVSWYQQTPGQGLQFLFEYFSETQRNKGNFPGRFSGRQFSNSRSEMNVSTLELGDSALYLCASSLGSGQGSDTQYFGPGTRLTVL.

V gene TRBV7-9 combines with J gene TRBJ1-2, with no clear D. The CDR3 consists of 14 residues. Germline V gene sequence: CDR1 SEHNR, CDR2 FQNEAQ (reference sequence). The ends were cut back, 10 bases at V and 1 base at J, with 16 bases in the middle. CDR3 loop: CATLREDFNYGYTF. In DNA form, the CDR3 reads TGTGCCACCTTGCGGGAGGATTTTAACTATGGCTACACCTTC.

The V gene is TRBV4-1, the J gene TRBJ2-7; either TRBD1 or TRBD2 may supply D (5 bases each). This CDR3 region has 15 residues. Germline lookup yields CDR1 MGHRA and CDR2 YSYEKL. V lost 5 bases and J 2 bases, leaving 16 bases between the germline ends. The CDR3 loop reads CASSAAGDGAYEQYF. CDR3 bases: TGCGCCAGCAGCGCTGCCGGGGACGGCGCCTACGAGCAGTACTTC.

The genes are TRBV28 and TRBJ2-7, with D unclear. The CDR3 is made up of 10 amino acids. V lost 8 bases and J lost 3, with 5 bases in between. Germline V CDR1 and CDR2: MDHEN, SYDVKM. The CDR3 sequence is CASARYEQYF. The CDR3, as DNA: TGTGCCAGCGCACGCTACGAGCAGTACTTC.

CDR3 in amino acids: CASSQGQSVEKLFF. The CDR3 region has the DNA TGTGCCAGCAGCCAGGGCCAGTCTGTTGAAAAACTGTTTTTT. V usage is TRBV11-2 and J usage is TRBJ1-4, with D possibly being TRBD1 (5 bases). CDR3 length equals 14 residues. V shed 5 bases and J shed 7 bases, with 14 bases lying between them. Germline CDR1 and CDR2: SGHAT and FQNNGV. The full variable domain, in which reference TRBV11-2 and TRBJ1-4 provide the parts outside the CDR3, is EAGVAQSPRYKIIEKRQSVAFWCNPISGHATLYWYQQILGQGPKLLIQFQNNGVVDDSQLPKDRFSAERLKGVDSTLKIQPAKLEDSAVYLCASSQGQSVEKLFFGSGTQLSVL.

The chain uses TRBV2 and TRBJ1-4; D remains unclear. The germline V and J ends were trimmed by 3 bases and 14 bases, with 7 bases remaining between them. The CDR3 length is 10 residues. CDR1 is SNHLY and CDR2 is FYNNEI in the germline V gene. The CDR3: CASSDSLLFF. CDR3 DNA: TGTGCCAGCAGTGATTCTTTGCTGTTTTTT.

The chain has TRBV21-1 and TRBJ2-7; the tabulated D call, TRBD2, remains unverified against the DNA. TRBV21-1 is a known pseudogene. The CDR3 contains 14 residues. The CDR3, as DNA: TGTGCCAGCAGCAAATGGGACTCCTCCTACGAGCAGTACTTC. This sequence encodes CASSKWDSSYEQYF.

This clone was counted a single time. CDR3 in amino acids: CASSGTTSLYNEQFF. The CDR3 DNA sequence: TGTGCCAGCAGTGGGACTACCTCCCTTTACAATGAGCAGTTCTTC. The rearrangement links TRBV28 to TRBJ2-1; TRBD2 agrees at 7 bases. Per germline, CDR1 MDHEN and CDR2 SYDVKM. V trimming: 5 bases; J trimming: 4 bases; junction bases outside the gene matches: 8. The length of the CDR3 is 15 residues. Full variable domain (rest looked up from reference TRBV28 and TRBJ2-1): DVKVTQSSRYLVKRTGEKVFLECVQDMDHENMFWYRQDPGLGLRLIYFSYDVKMKEKGDIPEGYSVSREKKERFSLILESASTNQTSMYLCASSGTTSLYNEQFFGPGTRLTVL.